This T cell receptor (beta chain) was captured in a study of T cells in tuberculosis (dated by TCRdb to the late 2010s). For the study in its entirety: To characterize T cells specific for the mycobacterial lipid antigen glucose monomycolate (GMM), the study used CD1B tetramers together with high-throughput TCR immunosequencing. In a South African clinical cohort, IGRA-negative adolescents, IGRA-positive adolescents with latent tuberculosis and adults with active tuberculosis were compared, with more than 8 people in each group. Summary of the overall study and its limitations: Compared with IGRA-negative controls, TCR-alpha repertoires from active tuberculosis had smaller mean NN-distances to GMM-specific TCRs, which suggests that these TCRs underwent clonal expansion. A classifier using the diverse GMM-specific repertoire reached just over 85% accuracy (AUROC around 0.91), compared with more than 65% accuracy using GEM motif frequencies. Shorter CDR3-alpha lengths in active tuberculosis patients partly drove the smaller NN-distances, and the TCR-beta difference was not statistically significant. Clinical samples were selected based on which cryopreserved specimens were available, and the active tuberculosis cases were adults whereas the controls were adolescents.

TCR libraries were generated with the immunoSEQ multiplex PCR assay, using TCR-beta and/or TCR-alpha/delta assays for each sample. The amplified TCR libraries were sequenced on the Illumina high-throughput platform. Per the source publication's procedure: Clustering and dimensionality reduction relied on pairwise TCRdist distances among GMM-specific receptors from T cells that were either sorted ex vivo or expanded in vitro. Each clinical repertoire was assigned a mean NN-distance score, defined as the average TCRdist to the nearest 10% of tetramer-positive reference sequences. To compute GEM TCR motif frequency, the fraction of unique TCRs matching known GEM sequences by V/J usage and CDR3 length was calculated. Active tuberculosis was classified by linear discriminant analysis with leave-one-out cross-validation, implemented in scikit-learn. This is the immuneACCESS table as TCRdb keeps it, with only in-frame sequences that have V and J called. A part of the clones is gone; compared with another copy, unresolved V genes explain less than half, and the rest is unexplained. V, J and clone size reflect that table, while D and trimming were determined from the DNA. Recorded for this sample are tens of thousands of clones; 80% to 95% of them occurred a single time. The top ten clonotypes cover approximately 7.5% of the sample.

To note about this clone: It lacks a known antigen. There are no base qualities to consult, and no much larger clone falls within one base.

Sequences SGHRS (CDR1) and YFSETQ (CDR2) are obtained from the germline V gene. V loses 4 bases at its end and J loses 5 bases; junction bases beyond the gene matches: 3. The CDR3 holds 14 amino acids from the cysteine to the phenylalanine. Only the CDR3 part of the read is kept: 42 bases, read in frame from the first base. At study entry, adolescents were screened for latent tuberculosis infection by tuberculin skin test and QuantiFERON-TB GOLD In-Tube IGRA. Immunosequencing was performed on unsorted cryopreserved PBMC, with 110,000 or so T cells per clinical donor covered on average. Eleven high schools in the Worcester region of the Western Cape, South Africa, served as enrollment sites for adolescents aged 12 to 18 years. Ten or so M. tuberculosis-infected adolescents and roughly ten uninfected adolescents were selected, with the two groups matched for age and sex. PBMC from adolescents were isolated by density centrifugation from freshly drawn heparinized blood and were then cryopreserved.

The rearrangement joined TRBV5-1 to TRBJ2-1; TRBD2 agrees with 10 junctional bases. This TCR was sampled from a donor aged 10-30 years with latent tuberculosis or without tuberculosis infection. Some clones in this sample may be carry-over from other donors' samples. Sequences were obtained from PBMCs. The CDR3 loop reads CASSRTSGHNEQFF. The nucleotides read TGCGCCAGCAGCCGGACTAGCGGTCACAATGAGCAGTTCTTC.